Described below is a single T cell receptor beta chain sequence and its context. In the source study's methods: Estimation of nucleated cell counts was performed using reference gene primer amplification. The data were produced by immunoSEQ multiplex PCR, yet TCRdb's version contains in-frame clones alone and is incomplete. V and J calls plus clone size are reproduced from that table; the DNA served to infer D and trimming. The data contain roughly 150,000 clones, 77% of them singletons. Trimming pared 4 bases from V and 2 bases from J, leaving 9 bases between. This CDR3 spans 14 amino acids. Germline V gene sequence: CDR1 MNHEY, CDR2 SMNVEV (reference sequence). The sample originates from a study of blood T cell repertoires in COVID-19. Study-wide background: Samples taken during acute and convalescent COVID-19 were collected in the United States, Italy and Spain. Nucleic acid was either cDNA or gDNA, and it came from T cells, B-cell-depleted T cells, or PBMCs.

The sample consisted of peripheral blood. This chain joins TRBV27 and TRBJ1-5, with no clear D. The receptor was derived from an older man with acute or convalescent COVID-19. The CDR3 region has the DNA TGTGCCAGCAGTTCCTCAGTACGCAATCAGCCCCAGCATTTT. Translating it yields CASSSSVRNQPQHF.